Below, one T cell receptor beta chain is given with its context. The antigen is undetermined. The repertoire was sequenced with immunoSEQ multiplex PCR; TCRdb's copy has only in-frame clones and lacks some. The profile covers about 19,000 clones, with approximately 80% appearing a single time and about a sixth taken by the ten largest. V was cut by 3 bases and J by 4 bases, with 10 bases left in between. The CDR3 is 14 residues long. Germline values: CDR1 MGHDK, CDR2 SYGVNS. CD4+ T cells from unexposed donors were obtained before the COVID-19 pandemic (2011-2018). The cells were cultured for 10 days before CD4+ T cells were isolated. The sample is drawn from a study of CD4 T cells in relation to SARS-CoV-2 and coronaviruses.

The J gene is TRBJ2-1, the V gene TRBV25-1; D remains unclear. The sequencing sample was made of CD4+ T cells from PBMCs, cultured in vitro. The TCR originated in a human donor in good health. In nucleotides, the CDR3 is TGTGCCAGCAGTGATCAAGGAACTTACAATGAGCAGTTCTTC. It specifies CASSDQGTYNEQFF.